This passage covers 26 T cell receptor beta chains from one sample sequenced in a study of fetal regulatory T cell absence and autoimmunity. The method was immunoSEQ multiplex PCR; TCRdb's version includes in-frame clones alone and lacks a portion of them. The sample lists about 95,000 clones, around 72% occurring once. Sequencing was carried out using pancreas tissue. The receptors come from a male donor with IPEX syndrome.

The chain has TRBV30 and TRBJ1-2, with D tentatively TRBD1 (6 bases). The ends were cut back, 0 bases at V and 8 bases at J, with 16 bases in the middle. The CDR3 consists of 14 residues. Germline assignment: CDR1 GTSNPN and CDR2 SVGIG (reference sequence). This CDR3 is CAWSVIWAGEGYTF. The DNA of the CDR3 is TGTGCCTGGAGTGTAATTTGGGCAGGGGAAGGCTACACCTTC.

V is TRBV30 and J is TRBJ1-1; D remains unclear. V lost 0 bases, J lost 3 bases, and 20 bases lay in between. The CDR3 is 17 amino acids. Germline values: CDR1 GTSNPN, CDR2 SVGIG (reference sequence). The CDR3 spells CAWSVPLLRAEYTEAFF. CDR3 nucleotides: TGTGCCTGGAGTGTACCCCTGTTAAGGGCAGAGTACACTGAAGCTTTCTTT.

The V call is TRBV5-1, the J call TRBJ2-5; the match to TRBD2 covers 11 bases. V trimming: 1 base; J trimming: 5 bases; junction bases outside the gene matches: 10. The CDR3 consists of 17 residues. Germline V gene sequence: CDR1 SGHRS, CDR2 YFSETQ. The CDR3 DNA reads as TGCGCCAGCAGCTTGTTTCTAGCGGGGGGACCGCGGGAGACCCAGTACTTC. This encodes CASSLFLAGGPRETQYF.

The CDR3 reads CASSYSKLAGEYEQFF. Written as DNA, the CDR3 is TGTGCCAGCAGTTACTCGAAGCTAGCGGGAGAGTATGAGCAGTTCTTC. The J gene is TRBJ2-1, the V gene TRBV6-5, with 10 bases that match TRBD2. Germline CDR1 is MNHEY and CDR2 is SVGAGI. Trimming at V came to 0 bases and at J to 8 bases, leaving 7 bases not matched to a gene. The CDR3 is made up of 16 amino acids.

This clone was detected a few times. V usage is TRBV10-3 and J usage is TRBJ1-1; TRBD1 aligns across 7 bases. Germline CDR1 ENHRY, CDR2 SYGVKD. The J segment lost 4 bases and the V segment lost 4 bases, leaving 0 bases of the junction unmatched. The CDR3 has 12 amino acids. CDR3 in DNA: TGTGCCATCAGTGCAGGGGGCACTGAAGCTTTCTTT. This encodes CAISAGGTEAFF.

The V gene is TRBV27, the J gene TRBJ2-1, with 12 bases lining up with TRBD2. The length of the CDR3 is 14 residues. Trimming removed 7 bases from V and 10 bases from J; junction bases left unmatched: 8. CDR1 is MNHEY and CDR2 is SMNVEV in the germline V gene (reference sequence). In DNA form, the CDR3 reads TGTGCCAGCACCCTCCCCGGGACTAGCGGGGAGCAGTTCTTC. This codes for CASTLPGTSGEQFF.

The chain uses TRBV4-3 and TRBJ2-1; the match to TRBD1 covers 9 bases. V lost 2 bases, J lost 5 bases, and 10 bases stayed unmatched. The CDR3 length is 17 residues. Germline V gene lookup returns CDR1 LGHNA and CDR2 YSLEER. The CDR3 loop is CASSQTLQGAKDNEQFF. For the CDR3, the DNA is TGCGCCAGCAGCCAAACCCTACAGGGGGCGAAAGACAATGAGCAGTTCTTC.

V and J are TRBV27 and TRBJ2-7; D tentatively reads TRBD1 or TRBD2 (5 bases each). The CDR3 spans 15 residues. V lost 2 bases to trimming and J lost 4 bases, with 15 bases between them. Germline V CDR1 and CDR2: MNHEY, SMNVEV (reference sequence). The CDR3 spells CASSLRGGNPYEQYF. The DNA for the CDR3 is TGTGCCAGCAGTTTACGGGGCGGCAATCCTTACGAGCAGTACTTC.

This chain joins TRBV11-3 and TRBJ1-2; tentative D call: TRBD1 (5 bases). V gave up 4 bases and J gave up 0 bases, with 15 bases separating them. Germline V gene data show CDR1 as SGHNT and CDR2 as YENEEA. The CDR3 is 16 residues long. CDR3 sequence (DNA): TGTGCCAGCAGCTCGACCACAGGTTGGGCTAACTATGGCTACACCTTC. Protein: CASSSTTGWANYGYTF.

CDR3 loop: CASSPRTLRRETQYF. The CDR3 nucleotides read TGTGCCAGCAGCCCCCGGACACTCAGGCGGGAGACCCAGTACTTC. The J gene is TRBJ2-5, the V gene TRBV5-4, with D perhaps TRBD1 (5 bases). CDR1 SGHNT and CDR2 YYREEE come from the germline V gene (reference sequence). V was trimmed by 4 bases and J by 5 bases, leaving 18 bases between them. The CDR3 length is 15 residues.

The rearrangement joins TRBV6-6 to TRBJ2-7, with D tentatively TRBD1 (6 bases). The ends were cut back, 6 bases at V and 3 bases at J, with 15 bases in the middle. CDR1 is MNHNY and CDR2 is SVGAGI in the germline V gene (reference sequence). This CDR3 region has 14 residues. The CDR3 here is CASSIQGMNYEQYF. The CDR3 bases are TGTGCCAGCAGCATACAGGGAATGAACTACGAGCAGTACTTC.

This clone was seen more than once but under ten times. CDR3 protein: CAWSAPTGGEIDEKLFF. For the CDR3, the DNA is TGTGCCTGGAGTGCCCCGACAGGGGGTGAGATTGATGAAAAACTGTTTTTT. The chain combines TRBV30 with TRBJ1-4; TRBD1 matches 9 bases. This CDR3 spans 17 amino acids. Germline V CDR1 and CDR2: GTSNPN, SVGIG (reference sequence). The V gene end was trimmed by 1 base and the J gene end by 6 bases; junction bases not matched to a gene: 12.

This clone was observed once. Written as DNA, the CDR3 is TGTGCCAGCAGCTCCCTAGCGGGAGGGGACGAGCAGTACTTC. Translating gives CASSSLAGGDEQYF. The chain joins TRBV5-4 to TRBJ2-7, with 12 bases matching TRBD2. J was trimmed by 5 bases and V by 3 bases; bases with no gene match: 3. CDR3 length: 14 amino acids. Germline CDR1 and CDR2: SGHNT and YYREEE (reference sequence). The full variable domain, with the rest looked up from reference TRBV5-4 and TRBJ2-7, is ETGVTQSPTHLIKTRGQQVTLRCSSQSGHNTVSWYQQALGQGPQFIFQYYREEENGRGNFPPRFSGLQFPNYSSELNVNALELDDSALYLCASSSLAGGDEQYFGPGTRLTVT.

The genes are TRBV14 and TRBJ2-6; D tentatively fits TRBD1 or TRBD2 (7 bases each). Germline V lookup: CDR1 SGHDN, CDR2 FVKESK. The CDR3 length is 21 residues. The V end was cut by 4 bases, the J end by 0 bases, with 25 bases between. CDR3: CASSPPGGRGPYISGANVLTF. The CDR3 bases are TGTGCCAGCAGCCCTCCCGGGGGGAGGGGGCCCTATATCTCTGGGGCCAACGTCCTGACTTTC.

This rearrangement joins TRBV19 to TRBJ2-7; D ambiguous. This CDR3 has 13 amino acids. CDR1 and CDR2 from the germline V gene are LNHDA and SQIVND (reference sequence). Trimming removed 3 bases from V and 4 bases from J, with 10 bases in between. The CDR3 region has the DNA TGTGCCAGTAGTATCAACATGTTTTACGAGCAGTACTTC. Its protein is CASSINMFYEQYF.

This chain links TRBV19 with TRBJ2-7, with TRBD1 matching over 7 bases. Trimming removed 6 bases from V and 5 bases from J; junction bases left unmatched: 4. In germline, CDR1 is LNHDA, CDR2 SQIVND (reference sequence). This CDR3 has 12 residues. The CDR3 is CASSLTGNEQYF. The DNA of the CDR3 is TGTGCCAGTAGCCTGACAGGGAACGAGCAGTACTTC.

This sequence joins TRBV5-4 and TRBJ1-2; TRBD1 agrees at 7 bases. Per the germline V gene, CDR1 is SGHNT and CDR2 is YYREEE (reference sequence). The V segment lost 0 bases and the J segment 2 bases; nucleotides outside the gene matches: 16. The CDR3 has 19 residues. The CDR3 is CASSLAKGAGRGPNYGYTF. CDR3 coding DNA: TGTGCCAGCAGCTTGGCCAAGGGGGCGGGCAGGGGTCCCAACTATGGCTACACCTTC.

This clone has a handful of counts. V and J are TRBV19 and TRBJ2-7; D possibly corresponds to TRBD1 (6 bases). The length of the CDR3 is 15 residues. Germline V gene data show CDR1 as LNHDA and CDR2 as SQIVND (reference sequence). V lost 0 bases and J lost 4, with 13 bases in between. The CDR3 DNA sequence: TGTGCCAGTAGTATAGATCGAGGGACACCTTACGAGCAGTACTTC. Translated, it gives CASSIDRGTPYEQYF.

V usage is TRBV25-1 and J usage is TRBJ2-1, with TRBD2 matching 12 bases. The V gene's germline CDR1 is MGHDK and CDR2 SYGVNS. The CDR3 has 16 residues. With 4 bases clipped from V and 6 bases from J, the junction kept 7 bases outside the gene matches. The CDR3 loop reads CASSGRTSGGINEQFF. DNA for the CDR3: TGTGCCAGCAGTGGCCGTACTAGCGGGGGGATCAATGAGCAGTTCTTC.

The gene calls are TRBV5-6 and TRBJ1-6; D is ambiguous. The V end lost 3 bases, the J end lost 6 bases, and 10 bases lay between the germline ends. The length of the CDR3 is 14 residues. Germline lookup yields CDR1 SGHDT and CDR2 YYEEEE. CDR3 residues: CASSYLPFNSPLHF. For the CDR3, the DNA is TGTGCCAGCAGCTATTTACCCTTTAATTCACCCCTCCACTTT.

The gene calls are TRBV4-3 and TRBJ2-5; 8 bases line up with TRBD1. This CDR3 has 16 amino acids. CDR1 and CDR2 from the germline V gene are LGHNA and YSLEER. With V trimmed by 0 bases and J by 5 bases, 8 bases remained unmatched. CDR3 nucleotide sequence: TGCGCCAGCAGCCAAGATTTCGGACAGGGCCGGGAGACCCAGTACTTC. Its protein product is CASSQDFGQGRETQYF.

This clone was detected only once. In nucleotides, the CDR3 is TGTGCCAGCAGTGAATTTAGGACACTCTCTGGAAACACCATATATTTT. Protein: CASSEFRTLSGNTIYF. V gene TRBV6-1 combines with J gene TRBJ1-3; TRBD1 might be the D (5 bases). From germline, CDR1 is MNHNS and CDR2 SASEGT. Trimming pared 2 bases from V and 0 bases from J, leaving 11 bases between. The CDR3 loop spans 16 amino acids.

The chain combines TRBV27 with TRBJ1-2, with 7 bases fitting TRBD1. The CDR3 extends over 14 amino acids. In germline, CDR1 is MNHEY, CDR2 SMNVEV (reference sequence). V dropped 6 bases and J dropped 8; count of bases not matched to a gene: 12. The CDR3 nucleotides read TGTGCCAGCAGGATAACAGGGGCACTAGGGGGCTACACCTTC. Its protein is CASRITGALGGYTF.

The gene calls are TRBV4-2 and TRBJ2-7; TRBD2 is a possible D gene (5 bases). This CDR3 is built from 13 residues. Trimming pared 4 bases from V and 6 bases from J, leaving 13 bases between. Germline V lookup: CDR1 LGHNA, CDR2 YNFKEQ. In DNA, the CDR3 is TGTGCCAGCAGCCTACTAGTCTTCGGCGAGCAGTACTTC. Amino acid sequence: CASSLLVFGEQYF.

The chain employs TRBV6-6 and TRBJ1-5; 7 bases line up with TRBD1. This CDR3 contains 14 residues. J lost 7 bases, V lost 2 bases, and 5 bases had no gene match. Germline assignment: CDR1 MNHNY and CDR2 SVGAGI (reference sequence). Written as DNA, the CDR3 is TGTGCCAGCAGTTACCCGACAGGGTACCAGCCCCAGCATTTT. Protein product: CASSYPTGYQPQHF.

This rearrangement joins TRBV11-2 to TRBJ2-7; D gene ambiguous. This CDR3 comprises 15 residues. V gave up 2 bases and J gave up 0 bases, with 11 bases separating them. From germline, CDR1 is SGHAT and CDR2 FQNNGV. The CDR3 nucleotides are TGTGCCAGCAGCTTATTCGACCCGAGCTCCTACGAGCAGTACTTC. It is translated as CASSLFDPSSYEQYF.